A single sample is the source of the 21 T cell receptor beta chains below, sequenced in a study of regulatory T cells in long-lasting Graves disease. The time point is: newly diagnosed GD, antithyroid drugs for less than 3 months. The TCR library was made from RNA that had been extracted from PBMCs in TRIzol. Researchers made TCR beta libraries by using iRepertoire HTBI primers and running Arm-PCR on CDR3 regions. From the multiplex PCR reads, TCRdb called clonotypes with MiXCR, one entry per CDR3 protein. The repertoire holds 250,000 to 400,000 distinct CDR3 sequences, 18% seen once, with 38% in the top ten. The sequences come from peripheral blood mononuclear cells (PBMCs), collected at new diagnosis, from a patient treated with antithyroid drugs. These receptors originate from a female donor with Graves disease.

This clonotype came up many times. The rearrangement joins TRBV28 to TRBJ1-1; a weak D match, TRBD1 (6 bases). Trimming shortened V by 7 bases and J by 0 bases, and 18 bases separated the two germline ends. This CDR3 contains 16 residues. Per the germline V gene, CDR1 is MDHEN and CDR2 is SYDVKM. This chain's CDR3 is CASMVQGRPLNTEAFF. CDR3 bases: TGTGCCAGCATGGTGCAGGGGCGACCCTTGAACACTGAAGCTTTCTTT.

The CDR3 DNA sequence: TGTGCCAGCAGCTTTCCGGCGGGAGGGAGGTATGAGCAGTTCTTC. As protein: CASSFPAGGRYEQFF. The V and J genes are TRBV11-2 and TRBJ2-1, with 9 nucleotides matching TRBD2. Germline values: CDR1 SGHAT, CDR2 FQNNGV. J was trimmed by 8 bases and V by 3 bases; bases with no gene match: 8. There are 15 residues in the CDR3.

The sample holds a few counts of this clonotype. The chain couples TRBV6-2 or TRBV6-3 to TRBJ1-1, with D unclear. V lost 5 bases and J lost 9, with 16 bases in between. This CDR3 contains 13 residues. The germline V gene encodes CDR1 MNHEY and CDR2 SVGEGT. This chain's CDR3 is CASSPTAGKQAFF. The CDR3 coding sequence is TGTGCCAGCAGTCCAACGGCGGGGAAACAAGCTTTCTTT.

This clonotype showed up just a few times. J is TRBJ2-7 and V is TRBV7-2; possible D gene TRBD1, 5 bases. From germline, CDR1 is SGHTA and CDR2 FQGNSA. V gave up 4 bases and J gave up 7 bases, with 17 bases separating them. The CDR3 has 14 amino acids. The CDR3 region has the DNA TGTGCCAGCAGCTCGACGACAGCAGTGGGAGAGCAGTACTTC. Amino acid sequence: CASSSTTAVGEQYF.

There are many counts of this clonotype. V gene TRBV11-2 combines with J gene TRBJ2-2; 10 positions match TRBD1. This CDR3 is 16 amino acids long. From germline, CDR1 is SGHAT and CDR2 FQNNGV. V was clipped by 1 base and J by 6 bases; unmatched bases: 5. The CDR3 sequence is CASSLGRGQGAGELFF. The CDR3 DNA follows: TGTGCCAGCAGCTTAGGTCGCGGACAGGGGGCCGGGGAGCTGTTTTTT.

At least ten counts were recorded for this clonotype. V usage is TRBV19 and J usage is TRBJ2-7; 7 nucleotides agree with TRBD1. This CDR3 has 15 residues. J was trimmed by 2 bases and V by 4 bases; bases with no gene match: 8. Germline V gene sequence: CDR1 LNHDA, CDR2 SQIVND (reference sequence). The CDR3 coding sequence is TGTGCCAGTAGTAGAAGCCGGGACAGCACCTACGAGCAGTACTTC. This codes for CASSRSRDSTYEQYF.

This clonotype was counted many times. The V call is TRBV28, the J call TRBJ2-3; 7 bases align to TRBD2. This CDR3 is built from 15 residues. The germline V gene has CDR1 MDHEN and CDR2 SYDVKM. J was trimmed by 2 bases and V by 7 bases; bases with no gene match: 9. CDR3 sequence: CASTSWTRATDTQYF. The DNA for the CDR3 is TGTGCCAGCACCTCTTGGACTAGAGCCACAGATACGCAGTATTTT. Together with reference TRBV28 and TRBJ2-3, the CDR3 gives the full variable domain: DVKVTQSSRYLVKRTGEKVFLECVQDMDHENMFWYRQDPGLGLRLIYFSYDVKMKEKGDIPEGYSVSREKKERFSLILESASTNQTSMYLCASTSWTRATDTQYFGPGTRLTVL.

This clonotype was found many times. J is TRBJ2-7 and V is TRBV20-1; perhaps D is TRBD1 or TRBD2 (5 bases each). Trimming removed 5 bases at V and 4 bases at J, with 18 bases between. The CDR3 is 14 amino acids. Germline V gene lookup returns CDR1 DFQATT and CDR2 SNEGSKA (reference sequence). The CDR3 nucleotides are TGCAGTGCTTTCCCGCCGGGACGGAATTACGAGCAGTACTTC. Residues: CSAFPPGRNYEQYF.

This clonotype came up many times. V and J are TRBV20-1 and TRBJ1-6; perhaps TRBD1 as D (5 bases). Germline V gene lookup returns CDR1 DFQATT and CDR2 SNEGSKA (reference sequence). V lost 6 bases, J lost 6 bases, and 18 bases lay in between. CDR3 length equals 15 residues. CDR3 loop: CSAPPPAGLNSPLHF. In DNA, the CDR3 is TGCAGTGCCCCCCCCCCCGCGGGGCTTAATTCACCCCTCCACTTT.

This clonotype was recorded at least ten times. This chain uses TRBV28 with TRBJ2-3, with 8 bases that match TRBD1. Germline V CDR1 and CDR2: MDHEN, SYDVKM. There are 19 residues in the CDR3. Trimming removed 5 bases from V and 6 bases from J; junction bases left unmatched: 22. The CDR3 loop is CASSPLGPTGEVLGDTQYF. Here the CDR3 DNA reads TGTGCCAGCAGTCCACTAGGCCCGACAGGGGAAGTTCTAGGTGATACGCAGTATTTT.

In this sample, this clonotype turned up many times. V and J are TRBV20-1 and TRBJ2-7; TRBD2 might be the D (6 bases). CDR3 length equals 12 residues. The V and J ends lost 6 bases and 2 bases respectively, with 11 bases between them. CDR1 DFQATT and CDR2 SNEGSKA come from the germline V gene (reference sequence). The CDR3 bases are TGCAGTGCGGGCGGGACCCCCTACGAGCAGTACTTC. This translates into CSAGGTPYEQYF.

The V call is TRBV28, the J call TRBJ1-1, with a possible D match to TRBD1 (5 bases). V was pared by 7 bases and J by 3 bases, with 27 bases between. From germline, CDR1 is MDHEN and CDR2 SYDVKM. This CDR3 is built from 18 residues. The CDR3 protein is CASISTKGWGEEDTEAFF. CDR3 DNA sequence: TGTGCCAGCATCTCTACAAAGGGGTGGGGGGAAGAGGACACTGAAGCTTTCTTT.

This clonotype showed up many times. The V and J genes are TRBV28 and TRBJ2-1; a possible D gene is TRBD2 (6 bases). Trimming shortened V by 3 bases and J by 4 bases, and 10 bases separated the two germline ends. Germline CDR1 and CDR2: MDHEN and SYDVKM. This CDR3 has 14 amino acids. In nucleotides, the CDR3 is TGTGCCAGCAGTTTGTGGCGGGAATACAATGAGCAGTTCTTC. Residues: CASSLWREYNEQFF.

CDR3 amino acids: CASRKGLRGQGTDTQYF. The CDR3, as DNA: TGTGCCAGTCGAAAGGGTTTGAGGGGCCAAGGTACAGATACGCAGTATTTT. The chain links TRBV14 to TRBJ2-3, with D tentatively TRBD1 or TRBD2 (5 bases each). Per the germline V gene, CDR1 is SGHDN and CDR2 is FVKESK. The CDR3 is 17 residues long. The ends were cut back, 9 bases at V and 3 bases at J, with 25 bases in the middle.

This clonotype was detected ten times or more. The chain uses TRBV2 and TRBJ1-4, with no clear D. The V gene lost 1 base and the J gene lost 7 bases, with 7 bases spanning the gap. This CDR3 comprises 13 residues. The germline V gene has CDR1 SNHLY and CDR2 FYNNEI. The CDR3 DNA reads TGTGCCAGCAGTGAAGGGGGAGGTGAAAAACTGTTTTTT. Encoded protein: CASSEGGGEKLFF.

This clonotype was recorded a few times. V is TRBV9 and J is TRBJ2-5; D possibly uses TRBD1 or TRBD2 (5 bases each). The germline V gene has CDR1 SGDLS and CDR2 YYNGEE. The CDR3 is 15 amino acids. V was trimmed by 0 bases and J by 4 bases, leaving 13 bases between them. The CDR3 protein is CASSVGDQGVETQYF. CDR3 nucleotide sequence: TGTGCCAGCAGCGTAGGGGATCAGGGAGTAGAGACCCAGTACTTC.

This clonotype came up many times. The chain links TRBV19 to TRBJ1-1, with a tentative D call TRBD1 (5 bases). CDR1 and CDR2 (germline): LNHDA, SQIVND (reference sequence). The CDR3 has 14 amino acids. Trimming removed 6 bases from V and 6 bases from J, with 17 bases in between. CDR3 sequence reads: CASSRETLGAEAFF. The CDR3 DNA sequence: TGTGCCAGTAGCCGGGAAACCCTGGGGGCTGAAGCTTTCTTT.

This clonotype occurred many times. The chain uses TRBV9 and TRBJ2-1, with TRBD2 as a possible D gene (5 bases). Per the germline V gene, CDR1 is SGDLS and CDR2 is YYNGEE. The CDR3 spans 16 residues. Trimming removed 0 bases from V and 3 bases from J, with 13 bases in between. DNA of the CDR3: TGTGCCAGCAGCGTAGAGGAAGGGCGGGTCTACAATGAGCAGTTCTTC. Translating it yields CASSVEEGRVYNEQFF.

V gene TRBV7-2 combines with J gene TRBJ1-2; 8 bases line up with TRBD1. CDR3 size: 14 residues. J lost 8 bases, V lost 5 bases, and 10 bases had no gene match. The germline V gene has CDR1 SGHTA and CDR2 FQGNSA. The CDR3 region is CASSADRAASGYTF. Here the CDR3 DNA reads TGTGCCAGCAGCGCGGACAGGGCGGCGTCCGGCTACACCTTC.

This clonotype was recorded many times. The DNA of the CDR3 is TGCGCCAGCAGTGAGTCGGTCGGGAGGATCTCCTACGAGCAGTACTTC. This translates into CASSESVGRISYEQYF. V is TRBV10-2 and J is TRBJ2-7, with 7 bases identical to TRBD2. This CDR3 comprises 16 residues. J gave up 0 bases and V 0 bases, and 5 bases lay outside the gene matches. Germline loops: CDR1 WSHSY, CDR2 SAAADI.

This clonotype was counted many times. The rearrangement joins TRBV28 to TRBJ2-3; 7 bases align to TRBD1. J was trimmed by 2 bases and V by 6 bases; bases with no gene match: 11. CDR3 length equals 16 residues. CDR1 and CDR2 from the germline V gene are MDHEN and SYDVKM. The CDR3 DNA reads as TGTGCCAGCAGGGGCACAGGGGAAGGGTTCACAGATACGCAGTATTTT. Amino acid sequence: CASRGTGEGFTDTQYF.